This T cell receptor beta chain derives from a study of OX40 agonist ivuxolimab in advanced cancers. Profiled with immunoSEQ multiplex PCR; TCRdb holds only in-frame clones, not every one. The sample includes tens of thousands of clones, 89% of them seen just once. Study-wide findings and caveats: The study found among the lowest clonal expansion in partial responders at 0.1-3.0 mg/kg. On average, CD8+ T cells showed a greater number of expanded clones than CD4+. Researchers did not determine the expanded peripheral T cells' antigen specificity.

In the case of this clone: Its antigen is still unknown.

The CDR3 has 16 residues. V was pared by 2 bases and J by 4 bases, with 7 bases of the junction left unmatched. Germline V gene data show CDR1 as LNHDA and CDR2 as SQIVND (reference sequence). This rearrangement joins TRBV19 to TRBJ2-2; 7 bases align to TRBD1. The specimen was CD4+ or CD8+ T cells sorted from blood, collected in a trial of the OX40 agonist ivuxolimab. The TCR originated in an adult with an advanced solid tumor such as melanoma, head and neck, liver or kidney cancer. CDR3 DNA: TGTGCCAGTAGTATAAGGGGGCTACTCCTCACCGGGGAGCTGTTTTTT. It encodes CASSIRGLLLTGELFF.